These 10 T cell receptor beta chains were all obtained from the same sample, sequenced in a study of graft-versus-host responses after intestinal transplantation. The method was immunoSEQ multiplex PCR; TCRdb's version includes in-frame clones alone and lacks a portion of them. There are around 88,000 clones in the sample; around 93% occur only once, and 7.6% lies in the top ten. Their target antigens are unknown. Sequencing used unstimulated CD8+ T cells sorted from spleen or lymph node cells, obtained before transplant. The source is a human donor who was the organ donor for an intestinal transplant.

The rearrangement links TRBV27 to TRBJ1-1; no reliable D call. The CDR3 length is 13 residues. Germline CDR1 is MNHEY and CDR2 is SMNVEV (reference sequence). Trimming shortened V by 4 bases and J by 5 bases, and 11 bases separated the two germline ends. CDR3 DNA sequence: TGTGCCAGCAGTTCAGTATCCGGGACTGAAGCTTTCTTT. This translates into CASSSVSGTEAFF.

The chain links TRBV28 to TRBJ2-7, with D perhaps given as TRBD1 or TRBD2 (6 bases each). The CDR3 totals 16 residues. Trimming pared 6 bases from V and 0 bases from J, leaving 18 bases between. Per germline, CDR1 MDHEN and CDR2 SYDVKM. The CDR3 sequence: CASRRGGQLLSYEQYF. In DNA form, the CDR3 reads TGTGCCAGCAGGCGGGGAGGACAGCTACTCTCCTACGAGCAGTACTTC.

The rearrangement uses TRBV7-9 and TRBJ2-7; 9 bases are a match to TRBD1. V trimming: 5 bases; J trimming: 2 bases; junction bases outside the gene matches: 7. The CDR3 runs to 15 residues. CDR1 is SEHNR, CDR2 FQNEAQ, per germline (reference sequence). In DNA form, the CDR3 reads TGTGCCAGCAGCCATGGGACAGGGACACCCTACGAGCAGTACTTC. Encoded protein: CASSHGTGTPYEQYF.

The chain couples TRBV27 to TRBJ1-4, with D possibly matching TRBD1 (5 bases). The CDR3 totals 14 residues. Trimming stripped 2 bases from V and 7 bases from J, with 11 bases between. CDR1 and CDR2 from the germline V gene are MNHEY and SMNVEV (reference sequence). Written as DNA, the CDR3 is TGTGCCAGCAGTTTACTCGGGGGGGGTGAAAAACTGTTTTTT. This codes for CASSLLGGGEKLFF.

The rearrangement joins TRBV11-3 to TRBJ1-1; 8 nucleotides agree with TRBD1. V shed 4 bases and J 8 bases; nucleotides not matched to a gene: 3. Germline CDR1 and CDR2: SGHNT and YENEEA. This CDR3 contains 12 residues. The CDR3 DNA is TGTGCCAGCAGCTCCGGACAGGGCGAAGCTTTCTTT. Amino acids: CASSSGQGEAFF.

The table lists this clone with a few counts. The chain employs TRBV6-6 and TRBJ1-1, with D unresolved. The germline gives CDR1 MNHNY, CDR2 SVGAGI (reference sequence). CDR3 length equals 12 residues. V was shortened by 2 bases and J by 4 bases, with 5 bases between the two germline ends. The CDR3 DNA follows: TGTGCCAGCAGTTACGAGAGCACTGAAGCTTTCTTT. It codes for CASSYESTEAFF.

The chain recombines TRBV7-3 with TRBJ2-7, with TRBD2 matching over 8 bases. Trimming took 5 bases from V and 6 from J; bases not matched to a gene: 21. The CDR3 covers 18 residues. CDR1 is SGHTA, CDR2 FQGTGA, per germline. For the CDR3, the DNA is TGTGCCAGCAGCCCCTTAAGGCTAGCGGGTATTAAAAGGCGCGAGCAGTACTTC. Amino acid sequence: CASSPLRLAGIKRREQYF.

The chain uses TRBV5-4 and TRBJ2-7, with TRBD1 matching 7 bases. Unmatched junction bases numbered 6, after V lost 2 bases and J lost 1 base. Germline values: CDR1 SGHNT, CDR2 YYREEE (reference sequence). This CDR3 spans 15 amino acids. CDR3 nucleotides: TGTGCCAGCAGCTTTTCCGGGACAGCTTCCTACGAGCAGTACTTC. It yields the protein CASSFSGTASYEQYF. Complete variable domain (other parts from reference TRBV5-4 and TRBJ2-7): ETGVTQSPTHLIKTRGQQVTLRCSSQSGHNTVSWYQQALGQGPQFIFQYYREEENGRGNFPPRFSGLQFPNYSSELNVNALELDDSALYLCASSFSGTASYEQYFGPGTRLTVT.

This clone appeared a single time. The CDR3 loop reads CASTMDGDNEQFF. In DNA form, the CDR3 reads TGTGCCAGTACTATGGACGGAGACAATGAGCAGTTCTTC. The V and J genes are TRBV19 and TRBJ2-1; D is uncertain. Germline-derived CDR1 and CDR2 are LNHDA and SQIVND (reference sequence). The V and J ends lost 7 bases and 5 bases respectively, with 12 bases between them. CDR3 length: 13 amino acids.

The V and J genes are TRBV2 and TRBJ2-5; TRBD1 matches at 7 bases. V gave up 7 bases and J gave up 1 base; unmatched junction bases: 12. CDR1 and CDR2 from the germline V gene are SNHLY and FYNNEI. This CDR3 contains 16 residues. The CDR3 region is CASTAIGDSFQETQYF. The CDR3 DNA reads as TGTGCCAGCACCGCCATTGGGGACAGTTTCCAAGAGACCCAGTACTTC. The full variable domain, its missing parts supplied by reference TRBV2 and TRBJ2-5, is EPEVTQTPSHQVTQMGQEVILRCVPISNHLYFYWYRQILGQKVEFLVSFYNNEISEKSEIFDDQFSVERPDGSNFTLKIRSTKLEDSAMYFCASTAIGDSFQETQYFGPGTRLLVL.